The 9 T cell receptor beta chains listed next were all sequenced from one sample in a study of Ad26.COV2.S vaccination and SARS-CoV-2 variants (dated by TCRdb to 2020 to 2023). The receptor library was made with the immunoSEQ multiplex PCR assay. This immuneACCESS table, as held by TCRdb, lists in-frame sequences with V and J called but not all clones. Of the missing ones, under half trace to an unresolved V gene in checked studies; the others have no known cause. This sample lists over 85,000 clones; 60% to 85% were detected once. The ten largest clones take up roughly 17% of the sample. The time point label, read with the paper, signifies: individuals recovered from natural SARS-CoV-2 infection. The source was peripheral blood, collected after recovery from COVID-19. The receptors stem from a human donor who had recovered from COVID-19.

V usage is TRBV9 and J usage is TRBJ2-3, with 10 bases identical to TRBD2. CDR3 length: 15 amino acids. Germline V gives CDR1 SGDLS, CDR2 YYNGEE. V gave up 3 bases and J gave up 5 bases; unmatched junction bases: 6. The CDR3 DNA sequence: TGTGCCAGCAGCGGAGCGGGGGGGCCCAGAGATACGCAGTATTTT. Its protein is CASSGAGGPRDTQYF. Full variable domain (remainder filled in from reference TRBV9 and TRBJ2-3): DSGVTQTPKHLITATGQRVTLRCSPRSGDLSVYWYQQSLDQGLQFLIQYYNGEERAKGNILERFSAQQFPDLHSELNLSSLELGDSALYFCASSGAGGPRDTQYFGPGTRLTVL.

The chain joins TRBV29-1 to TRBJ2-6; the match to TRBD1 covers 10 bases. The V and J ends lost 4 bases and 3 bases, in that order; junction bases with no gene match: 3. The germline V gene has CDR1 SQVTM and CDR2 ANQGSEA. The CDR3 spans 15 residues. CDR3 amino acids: CSVATGGGGANVLTF. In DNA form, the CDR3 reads TGCAGCGTTGCGACAGGGGGCGGTGGGGCCAACGTCCTGACTTTC.

CDR3 bases: TGTGCCAGCAGTGAGTCCAGTTTGTGGGGGAACACTGAAGCTTTCTTT. The encoded protein is CASSESSLWGNTEAFF. The rearrangement uses TRBV2 and TRBJ1-1, with D uncertain. Trimming stripped 3 bases from V and 1 base from J, with 15 bases between. This CDR3 has 16 residues. The germline V gene encodes CDR1 SNHLY and CDR2 FYNNEI. The variable domain in full, with the rest retrieved from reference TRBV2 and TRBJ1-1, is EPEVTQTPSHQVTQMGQEVILRCVPISNHLYFYWYRQILGQKVEFLVSFYNNEISEKSEIFDDQFSVERPDGSNFTLKIRSTKLEDSAMYFCASSESSLWGNTEAFFGQGTRLTVV.

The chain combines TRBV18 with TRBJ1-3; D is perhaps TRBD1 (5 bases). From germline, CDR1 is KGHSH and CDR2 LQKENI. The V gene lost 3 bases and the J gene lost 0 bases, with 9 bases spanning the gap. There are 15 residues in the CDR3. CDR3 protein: CASSPDSRSGNTIYF. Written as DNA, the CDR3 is TGTGCCAGCTCACCCGACAGCCGCTCTGGAAACACCATATATTTT.

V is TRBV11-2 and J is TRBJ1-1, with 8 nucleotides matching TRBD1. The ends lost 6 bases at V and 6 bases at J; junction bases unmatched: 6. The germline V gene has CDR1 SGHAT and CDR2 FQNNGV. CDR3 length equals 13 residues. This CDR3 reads CASRQGGGAEAFF. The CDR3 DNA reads TGTGCCAGCAGACAGGGGGGTGGGGCTGAAGCTTTCTTT.

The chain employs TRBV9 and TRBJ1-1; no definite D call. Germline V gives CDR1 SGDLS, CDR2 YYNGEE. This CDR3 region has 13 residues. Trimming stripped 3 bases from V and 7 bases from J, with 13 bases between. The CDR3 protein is CASSEYSEDEAFF. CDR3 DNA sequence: TGTGCCAGCAGCGAATACAGCGAAGATGAAGCTTTCTTT. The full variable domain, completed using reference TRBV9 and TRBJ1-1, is DSGVTQTPKHLITATGQRVTLRCSPRSGDLSVYWYQQSLDQGLQFLIQYYNGEERAKGNILERFSAQQFPDLHSELNLSSLELGDSALYFCASSEYSEDEAFFGQGTRLTVV.

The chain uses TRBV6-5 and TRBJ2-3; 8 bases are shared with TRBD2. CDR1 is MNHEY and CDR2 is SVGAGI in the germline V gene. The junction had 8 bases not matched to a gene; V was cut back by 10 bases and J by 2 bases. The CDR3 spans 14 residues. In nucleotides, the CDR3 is TGTGCCACCGGGGGCGGGGGGACCACAGATACGCAGTATTTT. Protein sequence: CATGGGGTTDTQYF.

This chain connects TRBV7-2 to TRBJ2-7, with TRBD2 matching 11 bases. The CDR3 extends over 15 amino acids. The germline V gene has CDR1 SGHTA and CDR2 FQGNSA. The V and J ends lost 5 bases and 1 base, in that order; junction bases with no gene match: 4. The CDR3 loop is CASSITSGGSYEQYF. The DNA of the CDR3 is TGTGCCAGCAGCATTACTAGCGGGGGATCCTACGAGCAGTACTTC.

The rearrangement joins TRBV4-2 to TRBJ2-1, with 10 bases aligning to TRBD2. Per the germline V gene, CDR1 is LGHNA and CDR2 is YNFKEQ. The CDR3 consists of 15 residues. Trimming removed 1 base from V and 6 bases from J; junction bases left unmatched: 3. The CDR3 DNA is TGTGCCAGCAGCCAAGTAAGCGGGGGGGCCAATGAGCAGTTCTTC. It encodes CASSQVSGGANEQFF.